These 29 T cell receptor beta chains were all obtained from the same sample, sequenced in a study of human T cells and chemical hapten exposure. TCRdb redid the calling of the RACE reads with MiXCR, one entry per CDR3 protein. The sample consists of fewer than 500,000 distinct CDR3 sequences, roughly 4.8% of them appearing once. This sample's time point: patch test 1, 2 weeks after DPC sensitization. The treatment here: therapeutic diphenylcyclopropenone sensitization with weekly scalp DPC. The sample here was whole blood, taken in connection with sensitization to the hapten diphenylcyclopropenone (DPC). The receptor source for this set is a woman between 45 and 65 years old with alopecia areata. Some clones in this sample may be carry-over from other donors' samples.

This clonotype showed up just a few times. The rearrangement joins TRBV2 to TRBJ1-1, with TRBD1 as a possible D gene (6 bases). Germline CDR1 SNHLY, CDR2 FYNNEI. The V gene lost 6 bases and the J gene lost 1 base, with 12 bases spanning the gap. The CDR3 loop spans 14 amino acids. CDR3 sequence (DNA): TGTGCCAGCAGGTGGACAGTGACGAACACTGAAGCTTTCTTT. It yields the protein CASRWTVTNTEAFF.

With respect to this clonotype: This may be a read error, as it is one base from a much larger clone. This chain connects TRBV7-9 to TRBJ2-7, with no clear D. Germline assignment: CDR1 SEHNR and CDR2 FQNEAQ (reference sequence). V was pared by 0 bases and J by 0 bases, with 9 bases between. There are 15 residues in the CDR3. The CDR3: CASSLAGNCSYEQYF. The CDR3 bases are TGTGCCAGCAGCTTAGCGGGGAATTGCTCCTACGAGCAGTACTTC.

This chain links TRBV15 with TRBJ2-7; 7 bases fit TRBD1. This CDR3 comprises 17 residues. The germline V gene has CDR1 LNHNV and CDR2 YYDKDF (reference sequence). V trimming: 1 base; J trimming: 5 bases; junction bases outside the gene matches: 14. CDR3 DNA: TGTGCCACCAGCAGAGCACGACGGGACAGCCTACAAAACGAGCAGTACTTC. Its translation: CATSRARRDSLQNEQYF.

Remarks on this clonotype: One end of the junction fails to match germline, which may point to a read error. The chain employs TRBV6-5 and TRBJ1-2; no clear D. The CDR3 is 15 residues long. Germline V lookup: CDR1 MNHEY, CDR2 SVGAGI. CDR3 DNA: TGTGCCAGCAGTTATCTGCCAGCCAAGCTCTATGGCTGCACCTTC. The encoded protein is CASSYLPAKLYGCTF.

This chain uses TRBV20-1 with TRBJ2-3, with 7 bases identical to TRBD1. The CDR3 sequence is 13 residues long. The germline CDR1 and CDR2 sequences are DFQATT and SNEGSKA (reference sequence). V trimming: 2 bases; J trimming: 5 bases; junction bases outside the gene matches: 4. DNA for the CDR3: TGCAGTGCTAGACTTCAGGGGGTAGATACGCAGTATTTT. This encodes CSARLQGVDTQYF.

This clonotype has at least ten counts. The gene calls are TRBV20-1 and TRBJ2-3; no clear D gene. The CDR3 contains 14 residues. The germline V gene has CDR1 DFQATT and CDR2 SNEGSKA (reference sequence). Trimming removed 3 bases from V and 1 base from J, with 11 bases in between. The chain's CDR3 is CSARVQERTDTQYF. The CDR3 DNA is TGCAGTGCTAGGGTTCAGGAGCGCACAGATACGCAGTATTTT.

This clonotype was found many times. The chain couples TRBV12-3 or TRBV12-4 to TRBJ2-3; TRBD2 matches 7 bases. With 6 bases clipped from V and 0 bases from J, the junction kept 9 bases outside the gene matches. This CDR3 comprises 16 residues. The CDR3 here is CASSLRGEGSTDTQYF. The CDR3 nucleotides read TGTGCCAGCAGCCTCCGGGGGGAGGGTAGCACAGATACGCAGTATTTT.

This clonotype was observed a few times. V usage is TRBV12-3 or TRBV12-4 and J usage is TRBJ1-2, with 7 bases lining up with TRBD1. CDR3 length: 15 amino acids. Trimming at V came to 5 bases and at J to 2 bases, leaving 8 bases not matched to a gene. CDR3 sequence (DNA): TGTGCCAGCAGTCATCACAGGGGCCCGAACTATGGCTACACCTTC. Protein: CASSHHRGPNYGYTF.

This clonotype was observed a few times. The V and J genes are TRBV2 and TRBJ1-5; D remains unclear. The germline gives CDR1 SNHLY, CDR2 FYNNEI. The CDR3 is 17 amino acids. V lost 1 base and J lost 5, with 18 bases in between. The chain's CDR3 is CASSEDEGWWRDQPQHF. The CDR3 nucleotides read TGTGCCAGCAGTGAAGATGAAGGGTGGTGGAGGGATCAGCCCCAGCATTTT.

This clonotype showed up many times. The rearrangement links TRBV6-6 to TRBJ2-5, with D tentatively TRBD1 (6 bases). Trimming cost V 4 bases and J 4 bases, with 10 bases left between them. The CDR3 sequence is 13 residues long. Germline V CDR1 and CDR2: MNHNY, SVGAGI (reference sequence). The CDR3 loop reads CASSSSGVETQYF. DNA of the CDR3: TGTGCCAGCAGTTCTTCAGGGGTAGAGACCCAGTACTTC.

This clonotype occurred many times. The CDR3 here is CSVEDYRGNEQFF. CDR3 DNA: TGCAGCGTTGAAGATTACAGGGGAAATGAGCAGTTCTTC. The chain uses TRBV29-1 and TRBJ2-1; 7 bases fit TRBD1. Germline values: CDR1 SQVTM, CDR2 ANQGSEA. V was pared by 0 bases and J by 7 bases, with 3 bases of the junction left unmatched. There are 13 residues in the CDR3.

This clonotype was detected ten times or more. The chain has TRBV7-9 and TRBJ1-1; 8 nucleotides align to TRBD1. The CDR3 is 14 residues long. V was pared by 7 bases and J by 7 bases, with 11 bases of the junction left unmatched. Germline values: CDR1 SEHNR, CDR2 FQNEAQ (reference sequence). The CDR3, as DNA: TGTGCCAGCACCTATCACGGACAGGGAGATGAAGCTTTCTTT. Its protein product is CASTYHGQGDEAFF.

The rearrangement links TRBV28 to TRBJ2-7; 9 bases match TRBD2. The CDR3 has 14 amino acids. The junction had 5 bases not matched to a gene; V was cut back by 3 bases and J by 5 bases. Germline CDR1 and CDR2: MDHEN and SYDVKM. As DNA, the CDR3 is TGTGCCAGCAGTTTTGGGACTAGCCCAAACGAGCAGTACTTC. As protein: CASSFGTSPNEQYF.

The sample holds one count of this clonotype. A much more abundant neighbour one base away suggests this may be a read error. V gene TRBV7-2 combines with J gene TRBJ1-1; a possible D gene is TRBD1 (5 bases). Trimming removed 3 bases from V and 4 bases from J, with 12 bases in between. The CDR3 consists of 14 residues. CDR1 and CDR2 from the germline V gene are SGHTA and FQGNSA. The CDR3 nucleotides are TGTGCCAGCAGCTTTGAAGGGGTAGGCACTGAAGCTTTCTTT. Protein sequence: CASSFEGVGTEAFF.

This clonotype was counted a few times. The V call is TRBV12-3 or TRBV12-4, the J call TRBJ1-5; unclear D gene. Trimming removed 6 bases from V and 0 bases from J, with 12 bases in between. This CDR3 spans 15 amino acids. Here the CDR3 DNA reads TGTGCCAGCAGCCCCCGACGGAATAGCAATCAGCCCCAGCATTTT. Its protein product is CASSPRRNSNQPQHF.

This clonotype occurred a few times. The chain uses TRBV6-1 and TRBJ1-5, with 8 bases that match TRBD1. This CDR3 contains 16 residues. The germline V gene encodes CDR1 MNHNS and CDR2 SASEGT. V lost 6 bases, J lost 1 base, and 8 bases stayed unmatched. CDR3 protein: CASRNRGGMSNQPQHF. The CDR3 coding sequence is TGTGCCAGCAGGAACAGGGGGGGAATGAGCAATCAGCCCCAGCATTTT.

This clonotype was seen more than once but under ten times. The J gene is TRBJ1-4, the V gene TRBV6-5; D remains unclear. The length of the CDR3 is 15 residues. Trimming took off 5 bases at V and 7 bases at J, with 17 bases between the two ends. The germline V gene encodes CDR1 MNHEY and CDR2 SVGAGI. The CDR3 sequence is CASSRHSSWGEKLFF. The CDR3 bases are TGTGCCAGCAGTCGTCATTCCTCCTGGGGTGAAAAACTGTTTTTT.

This clonotype showed up just a few times. This chain joins TRBV20-1 and TRBJ2-3; D is uncertain. Trimming left V 6 bases short and J 4 bases short, with 11 bases between. CDR3 length equals 12 residues. Germline lookup yields CDR1 DFQATT and CDR2 SNEGSKA (reference sequence). The CDR3 region is CSASRTADTQYF. The DNA for the CDR3 is TGCAGTGCCTCTCGGACCGCAGATACGCAGTATTTT.

This chain joins TRBV9 and TRBJ2-7, with 9 positions matching TRBD1. CDR3 length equals 14 residues. Trimming at V came to 4 bases and at J to 0 bases, leaving 2 bases not matched to a gene. Per the germline V gene, CDR1 is SGDLS and CDR2 is YYNGEE. The CDR3 region has the DNA TGTGCCAGCAGCACGGGACAGGGCTCCTACGAGCAGTACTTC. Protein: CASSTGQGSYEQYF.

In this sample, this clonotype turned up many times. The chain employs TRBV6-6 and TRBJ1-2, with D unclear. This CDR3 has 13 residues. Trimming cost V 0 bases and J 2 bases, with 4 bases left between them. The V gene's germline CDR1 is MNHNY and CDR2 SVGAGI (reference sequence). As DNA, the CDR3 is TGTGCCAGCAGTTACTCCGGAAACTATGGCTACACCTTC. It specifies CASSYSGNYGYTF.

This clonotype was counted a few times. This chain uses TRBV7-6 with TRBJ2-3; D perhaps matches TRBD2 (5 bases). This CDR3 has 15 amino acids. The V end lost 5 bases, the J end lost 2 bases, and 14 bases lay between the germline ends. CDR1 and CDR2 (germline): SGHVS, FNYEAQ. The CDR3 here is CASSALVGATDTQYF. In nucleotides, the CDR3 is TGTGCCAGCAGCGCCCTCGTGGGAGCCACAGATACGCAGTATTTT.

This clonotype was recorded many times. The chain recombines TRBV20-1 with TRBJ1-1; D might be TRBD1 (6 bases). The germline V and J ends were trimmed by 6 bases and 0 bases, with 17 bases remaining between them. CDR1 DFQATT and CDR2 SNEGSKA come from the germline V gene (reference sequence). The CDR3 totals 15 residues. Here the CDR3 DNA reads TGCAGTGCGAGCAGACAGGTGCCCTTGAACACTGAAGCTTTCTTT. It translates to CSASRQVPLNTEAFF.

Many counts were recorded for this clonotype. V is TRBV27 and J is TRBJ1-2; D not resolved. Per germline, CDR1 MNHEY and CDR2 SMNVEV (reference sequence). The CDR3 is made up of 16 amino acids. V was clipped by 2 bases and J by 4 bases, with 17 bases between them. CDR3 nucleotide sequence: TGTGCCAGCAGTTTAGTCCCCAGCGATTATACCTATGGCTACACCTTC. Translation: CASSLVPSDYTYGYTF.

This clonotype was observed many times. The V and J genes are TRBV20-1 and TRBJ1-1; 8 bases are a match to TRBD1. J lost 5 bases, V lost 1 base, and 12 bases had no gene match. The germline gives CDR1 DFQATT, CDR2 SNEGSKA (reference sequence). The CDR3 extends over 16 amino acids. The chain's CDR3 is CSARGARTGLWTEAFF. The CDR3 DNA reads TGCAGTGCTAGAGGGGCCCGGACAGGGTTATGGACTGAAGCTTTCTTT.

This clonotype occurred a few times. This chain connects TRBV12-3 or TRBV12-4 to TRBJ2-7; TRBD1 aligns across 8 bases. V lost 6 bases and J lost 5; bases outside the gene matches: 15. The CDR3 has 16 amino acids. This chain's CDR3 is CASRPIPGQVIHEQYF. The CDR3 region has the DNA TGTGCCAGCAGGCCCATACCGGGACAGGTCATTCACGAGCAGTACTTC.

V gene TRBV11-2 combines with J gene TRBJ1-5, with 7 nucleotides matching TRBD1. Looked up from germline, CDR1 is SGHAT and CDR2 is FQNNGV. This CDR3 region has 15 residues. Unmatched junction bases numbered 9, after V lost 5 bases and J lost 5 bases. The CDR3 DNA is TGTGCCAGCAGCCGCGTACAGGGGAGAGATCAGCCCCAGCATTTT. It codes for CASSRVQGRDQPQHF. The full variable domain, with the rest looked up from reference TRBV11-2 and TRBJ1-5, is EAGVAQSPRYKIIEKRQSVAFWCNPISGHATLYWYQQILGQGPKLLIQFQNNGVVDDSQLPKDRFSAERLKGVDSTLKIQPAKLEDSAVYLCASSRVQGRDQPQHFGDGTRLSIL.

The sample holds a few counts of this clonotype. The chain employs TRBV11-2 and TRBJ2-1; tentatively, D is TRBD1 or TRBD2 (5 bases each). V lost 5 bases to trimming and J lost 7 bases, with 27 bases between them. Germline V gene data show CDR1 as SGHAT and CDR2 as FQNNGV. CDR3 size: 18 residues. CDR3 loop: CASSTHPLPDISGNEQFF. The CDR3 coding sequence is TGTGCCAGCAGCACCCACCCACTCCCGGACATCTCGGGGAATGAGCAGTTCTTC.

The chain recombines TRBV7-6 with TRBJ1-1; no clear D. The CDR3 loop spans 13 amino acids. V lost 10 bases, J lost 4 bases, and 16 bases lay in between. CDR1 is SGHVS and CDR2 is FNYEAQ in the germline V gene. CDR3 loop: CATKGLGSTEAFF. The DNA for the CDR3 is TGTGCCACCAAAGGTCTCGGGTCCACTGAAGCTTTCTTT.

The chain couples TRBV29-1 to TRBJ2-7; a possible D gene is TRBD1 (5 bases). V lost 7 bases, J lost 1 base, and 11 bases lay in between. CDR1 and CDR2 from the germline V gene are SQVTM and ANQGSEA. The CDR3 consists of 12 residues. The CDR3: CSARTHSYEQYF. The CDR3 coding sequence is TGCAGCGCCAGGACACATTCCTACGAGCAGTACTTC.